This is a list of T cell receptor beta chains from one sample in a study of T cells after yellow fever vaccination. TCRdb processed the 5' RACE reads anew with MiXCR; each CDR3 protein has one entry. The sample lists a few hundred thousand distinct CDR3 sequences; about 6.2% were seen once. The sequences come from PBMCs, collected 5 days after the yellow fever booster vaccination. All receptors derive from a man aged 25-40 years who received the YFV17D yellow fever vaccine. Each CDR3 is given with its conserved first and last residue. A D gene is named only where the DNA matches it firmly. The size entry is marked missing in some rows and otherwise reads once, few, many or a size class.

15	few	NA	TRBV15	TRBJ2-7	CATSRDRKGLGEQYF	TGTGCCACCAGCAGAGATCGGAAGGGTTTGGGCGAGCAGTACTTC
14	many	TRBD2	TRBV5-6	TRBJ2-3	CASSSGLVTDTQYF	TGTGCCAGCAGCTCGGGACTAGTCACAGATACGCAGTATTTT
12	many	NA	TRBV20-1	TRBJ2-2	CSAKRDSGELFF	TGCAGTGCTAAGAGGGATTCCGGGGAGCTGTTTTTT
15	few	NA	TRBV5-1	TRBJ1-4	CASSLWGPTNEKLFF	TGCGCCAGCAGCTTATGGGGCCCAACTAATGAAAAACTGTTTTTT
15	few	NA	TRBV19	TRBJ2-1	CASNKGAGAYNEQFF	TGTGCCAGTAACAAAGGGGCAGGGGCGTACAATGAGCAGTTCTTC
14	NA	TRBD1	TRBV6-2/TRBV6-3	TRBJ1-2	CASSQRTGSDGYTF	TGTGCCAGCAGTCAGAGGACAGGGTCTGATGGCTACACCTTC
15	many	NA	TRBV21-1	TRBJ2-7	CASSKELGTEGEQYF	TGTGCCAGCAGCAAAGAGCTCGGGACAGAAGGCGAGCAGTACTTC
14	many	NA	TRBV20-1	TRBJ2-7	CSARGGTSSYEQYF	TGCAGTGCTAGGGGCGGGACAAGCTCCTACGAGCAGTACTTC
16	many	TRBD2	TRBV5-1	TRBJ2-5	CASSFSLAGGGETQYF	TGCGCCAGCAGCTTCTCGCTAGCGGGGGGCGGAGAGACCCAGTACTTC
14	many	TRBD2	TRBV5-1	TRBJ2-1	CASRGTSGRNEQFF	TGCGCCAGCAGGGGGACTAGCGGGAGGAATGAGCAGTTCTTC
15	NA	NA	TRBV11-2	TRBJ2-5	CASSTYTEGEETQYF	TGTGCCAGCAGCACCTACACGGAGGGGGAAGAGACCCAGTACTTC
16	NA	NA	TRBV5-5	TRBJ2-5	CASSASPGTPQETQYF	TGTGCCAGCAGCGCATCTCCCGGGACTCCCCAAGAGACCCAGTACTTC
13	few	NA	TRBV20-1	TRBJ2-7	CSARALGSYEQYF	TGCAGTGCTCGGGCTCTGGGCTCCTACGAGCAGTACTTC
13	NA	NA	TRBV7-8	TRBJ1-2	CASSLDINYGYTF	TGTGCCAGCAGCTTAGACATCAACTATGGCTACACCTTC
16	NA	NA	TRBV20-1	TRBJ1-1	CSARGSAGEENTEAFF	TGCAGTGCTAGAGGGAGCGCGGGGGAGGAGAACACTGAAGCTTTCTTT
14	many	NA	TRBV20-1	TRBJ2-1	CSARDRLNTREQFF	TGCAGTGCTAGAGATCGTCTTAATACACGGGAGCAGTTCTTC
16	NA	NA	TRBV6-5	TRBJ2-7	CASSYSFGPPEDEQYF	TGTGCCAGCAGTTACTCATTCGGTCCGCCTGAGGACGAGCAGTACTTC